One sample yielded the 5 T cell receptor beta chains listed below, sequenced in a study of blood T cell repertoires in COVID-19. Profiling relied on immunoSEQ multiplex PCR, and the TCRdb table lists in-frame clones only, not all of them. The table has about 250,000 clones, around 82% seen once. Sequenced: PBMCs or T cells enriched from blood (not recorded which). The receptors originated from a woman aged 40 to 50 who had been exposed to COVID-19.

The CDR3 spells CASSAQGFYGYTF. CDR3 DNA: TGTGCCAGCAGCGCACAGGGTTTCTATGGCTACACCTTC. The V gene is TRBV5-6, the J gene TRBJ1-2, with D tentatively TRBD1 (6 bases). Per germline, CDR1 SGHDT and CDR2 YYEEEE. The CDR3 is 13 amino acids. Trimming shortened V by 4 bases and J by 4 bases, and 11 bases separated the two germline ends. The complete variable domain, with remaining parts taken from reference TRBV5-6 and TRBJ1-2, reads DAGVTQSPTHLIKTRGQQVTLRCSPKSGHDTVSWYQQALGQGPQFIFQYYEEEERQRGNFPDRFSGHQFPNYSSELNVNALLLGDSALYLCASSAQGFYGYTFGSGTRLTVV.

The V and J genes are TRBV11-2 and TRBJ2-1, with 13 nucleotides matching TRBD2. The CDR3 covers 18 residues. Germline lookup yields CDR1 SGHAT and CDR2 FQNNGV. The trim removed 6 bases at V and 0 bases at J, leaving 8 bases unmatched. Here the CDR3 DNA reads TGTGCCAGCAGGGGAAAGGGACTAGCGGGGACCTCCTACAATGAGCAGTTCTTC. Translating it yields CASRGKGLAGTSYNEQFF.

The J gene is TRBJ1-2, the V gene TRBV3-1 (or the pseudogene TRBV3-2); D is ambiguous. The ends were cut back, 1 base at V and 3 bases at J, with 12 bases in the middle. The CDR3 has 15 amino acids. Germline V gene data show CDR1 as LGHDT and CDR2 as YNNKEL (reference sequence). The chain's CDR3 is CASSQGRTRDYGYTF. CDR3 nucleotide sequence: TGTGCCAGCAGCCAAGGACGTACACGGGACTATGGCTACACCTTC.

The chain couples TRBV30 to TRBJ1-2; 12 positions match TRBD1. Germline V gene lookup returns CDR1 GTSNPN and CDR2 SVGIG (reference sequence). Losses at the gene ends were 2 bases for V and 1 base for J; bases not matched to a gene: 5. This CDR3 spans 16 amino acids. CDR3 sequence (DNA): TGTGCCTGGAGTCCCTGGGACAGGGGGCGTAACTATGGCTACACCTTC. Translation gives CAWSPWDRGRNYGYTF.

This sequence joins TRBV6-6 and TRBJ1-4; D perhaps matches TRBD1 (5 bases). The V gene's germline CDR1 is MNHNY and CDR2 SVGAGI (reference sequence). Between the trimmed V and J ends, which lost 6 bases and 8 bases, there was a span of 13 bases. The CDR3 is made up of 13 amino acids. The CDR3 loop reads CASSYKTEEKLFF. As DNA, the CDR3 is TGTGCCAGCAGCTACAAGACAGAGGAAAAACTGTTTTTT.